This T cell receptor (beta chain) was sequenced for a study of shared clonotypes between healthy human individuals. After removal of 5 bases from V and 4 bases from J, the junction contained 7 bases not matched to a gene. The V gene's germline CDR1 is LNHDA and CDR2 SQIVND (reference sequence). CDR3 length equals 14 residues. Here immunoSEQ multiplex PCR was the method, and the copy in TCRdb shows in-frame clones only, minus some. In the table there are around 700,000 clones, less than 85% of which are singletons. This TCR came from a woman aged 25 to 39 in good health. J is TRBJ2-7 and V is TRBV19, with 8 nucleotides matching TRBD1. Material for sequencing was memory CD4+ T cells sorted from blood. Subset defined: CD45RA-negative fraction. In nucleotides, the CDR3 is TGTGCCAGTAGTCCTGACAGGGGTCCTTACGAGCAGTACTTC. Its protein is CASSPDRGPYEQYF.